The 9 T cell receptor beta chains listed next were all sequenced from one sample in a study of blood T cell repertoires in COVID-19. Sequencing was performed with immunoSEQ multiplex PCR; in TCRdb, only in-frame clones are kept and a portion is missing. The data hold over 250,000 clones, with roughly 90% observed a single time. Material for sequencing was peripheral blood. Receptors originate from a woman between 65 and 79 years old with COVID-19, enrolled during active disease.

This chain connects TRBV2 to TRBJ2-7; D unclear. Germline V gives CDR1 SNHLY, CDR2 FYNNEI. The CDR3 has 12 amino acids. Trimming removed 2 bases at V and 4 bases at J, with 6 bases between. DNA of the CDR3: TGTGCCAGCAGTGAATCCTCTTACGAGCAGTACTTC. This sequence encodes CASSESSYEQYF. Looking up the rest from reference TRBV2 and TRBJ2-7 gives the full variable domain: EPEVTQTPSHQVTQMGQEVILRCVPISNHLYFYWYRQILGQKVEFLVSFYNNEISEKSEIFDDQFSVERPDGSNFTLKIRSTKLEDSAMYFCASSESSYEQYFGPGTRLTVT.

The chain couples TRBV29-1 to TRBJ2-5; D gene ambiguous. The germline CDR1 and CDR2 sequences are SQVTM and ANQGSEA. Between the trimmed V and J ends, which lost 4 bases and 3 bases, there was a span of 9 bases. This CDR3 is built from 12 residues. The CDR3 DNA follows: TGCAGCGTTGGGCAGGCCAAAGAGACCCAGTACTTC. It codes for CSVGQAKETQYF.

This chain connects TRBV5-1 to TRBJ2-3; 11 bases agree with TRBD1. The CDR3 extends over 15 amino acids. Germline loops: CDR1 SGHRS, CDR2 YFSETQ. Trimming cost V 1 base and J 5 bases; bases outside gene matches: 3. CDR3 region: CASSLPGQGEDTQYF. For the CDR3, the DNA is TGCGCCAGCAGCTTGCCGGGACAGGGGGAAGATACGCAGTATTTT.

The chain uses TRBV29-1 and TRBJ1-2; D remains ambiguous. Germline CDR1 is SQVTM and CDR2 is ANQGSEA. This CDR3 contains 13 residues. Trimming stripped 6 bases from V and 8 bases from J, with 19 bases between. This CDR3 reads CSVRAAREGGYTF. DNA of the CDR3: TGCAGCGTGAGGGCGGCGCGTGAAGGGGGCTACACCTTC.

This clone appeared once. The rearrangement links TRBV2 to TRBJ2-7, with TRBD1 as a possible D gene (5 bases). V was pared by 6 bases and J by 2 bases, with 14 bases between. The CDR3 spans 14 residues. Germline loops: CDR1 SNHLY, CDR2 FYNNEI. The CDR3 loop is CASRVLVGPYEQYF. In DNA, the CDR3 is TGTGCCAGCAGGGTCTTAGTGGGGCCCTACGAGCAGTACTTC. Together with reference TRBV2 and TRBJ2-7, the CDR3 gives the full variable domain: EPEVTQTPSHQVTQMGQEVILRCVPISNHLYFYWYRQILGQKVEFLVSFYNNEISEKSEIFDDQFSVERPDGSNFTLKIRSTKLEDSAMYFCASRVLVGPYEQYFGPGTRLTVT.

The table lists this clone with a count of one. The V and J genes are TRBV7-9 and TRBJ1-6, with a tentative D call TRBD1 (5 bases). The length of the CDR3 is 13 residues. Trimming left V 8 bases short and J 7 bases short, with 12 bases between. Germline V gene data show CDR1 as SEHNR and CDR2 as FQNEAQ (reference sequence). CDR3 in DNA: TGTGCCAGCTCCCCAGGGAACAATTCACCCCTCCACTTT. As protein: CASSPGNNSPLHF.

This chain uses TRBV6-5 with TRBJ1-5; 12 bases align to TRBD1. Losses at the gene ends were 5 bases for V and 7 bases for J; bases not matched to a gene: 6. This CDR3 has 15 residues. In germline, CDR1 is MNHEY, CDR2 SVGAGI. CDR3 DNA sequence: TGTGCCAGCAGTCCGGGACAGGGGGCAGGGCAGCCCCAGCATTTT. Translating it yields CASSPGQGAGQPQHF.

V is TRBV6-2 or TRBV6-3 and J is TRBJ2-7; TRBD1 matches 7 bases. CDR1 and CDR2 (germline): MNHEY, SVGEGT. The length of the CDR3 is 16 residues. The J segment lost 0 bases and the V segment lost 6 bases, leaving 11 bases of the junction unmatched. Here the CDR3 DNA reads TGTGCCAGCAGCCGAATCGGGACAGTTAGCTCCTACGAGCAGTACTTC. Encoded protein: CASSRIGTVSSYEQYF.

The chain uses TRBV24-1 and TRBJ1-1; D unclear. Germline CDR1 and CDR2: KGHDR and SFDVKD. The V and J ends lost 3 bases and 0 bases respectively, with 4 bases between them. CDR3 length: 13 amino acids. The CDR3 loop is CATSDSVNTEAFF. As DNA, the CDR3 is TGTGCCACCAGTGATAGCGTGAACACTGAAGCTTTCTTT.